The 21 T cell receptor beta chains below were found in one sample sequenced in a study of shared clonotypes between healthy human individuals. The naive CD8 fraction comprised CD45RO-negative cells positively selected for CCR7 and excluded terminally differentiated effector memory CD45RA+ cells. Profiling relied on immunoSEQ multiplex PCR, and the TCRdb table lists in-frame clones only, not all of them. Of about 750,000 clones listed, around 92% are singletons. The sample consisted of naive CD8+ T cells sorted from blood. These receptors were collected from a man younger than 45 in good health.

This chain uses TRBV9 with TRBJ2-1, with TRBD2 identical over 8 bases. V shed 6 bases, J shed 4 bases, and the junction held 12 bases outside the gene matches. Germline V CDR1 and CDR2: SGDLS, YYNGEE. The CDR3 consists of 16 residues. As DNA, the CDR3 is TGTGCCAGCACGGGGGGGGCCCAGCGGGCTTACAATGAGCAGTTCTTC. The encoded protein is CASTGGAQRAYNEQFF.

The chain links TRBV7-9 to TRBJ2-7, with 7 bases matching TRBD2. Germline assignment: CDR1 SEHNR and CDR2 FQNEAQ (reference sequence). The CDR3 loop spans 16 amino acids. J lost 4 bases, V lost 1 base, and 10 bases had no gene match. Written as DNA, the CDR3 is TGTGCCAGCAGCTTAGGGGCGGGAGACCTTATTTACGAGCAGTACTTC. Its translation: CASSLGAGDLIYEQYF.

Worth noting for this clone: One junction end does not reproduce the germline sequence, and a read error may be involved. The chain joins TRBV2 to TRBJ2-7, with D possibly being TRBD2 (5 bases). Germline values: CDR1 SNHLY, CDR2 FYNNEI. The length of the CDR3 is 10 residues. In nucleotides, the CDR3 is TGTGCCAGCATGGGTCTGAGGGCAAGCTTC. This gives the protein CASMGLRASF.

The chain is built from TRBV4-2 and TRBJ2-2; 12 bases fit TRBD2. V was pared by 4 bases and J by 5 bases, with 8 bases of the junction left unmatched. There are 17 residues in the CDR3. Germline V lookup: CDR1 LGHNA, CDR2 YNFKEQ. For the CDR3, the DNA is TGTGCCAGCAGCCCTCGTTTAGGACTAGCGGGAACCGGGGAGCTGTTTTTT. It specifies CASSPRLGLAGTGELFF.

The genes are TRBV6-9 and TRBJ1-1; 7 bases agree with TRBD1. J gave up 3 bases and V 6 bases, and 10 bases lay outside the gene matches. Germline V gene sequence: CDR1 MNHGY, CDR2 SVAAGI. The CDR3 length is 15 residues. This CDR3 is CASRVPTGRDTEAFF. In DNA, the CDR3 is TGTGCCAGCAGAGTCCCGACAGGGCGAGACACTGAAGCTTTCTTT.

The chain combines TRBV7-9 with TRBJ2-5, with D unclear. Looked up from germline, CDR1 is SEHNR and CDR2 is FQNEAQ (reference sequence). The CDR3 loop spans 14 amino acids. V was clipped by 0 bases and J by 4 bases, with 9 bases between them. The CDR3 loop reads CASSLALSPETQYF. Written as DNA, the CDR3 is TGTGCCAGCAGCTTAGCGCTTAGTCCAGAGACCCAGTACTTC.

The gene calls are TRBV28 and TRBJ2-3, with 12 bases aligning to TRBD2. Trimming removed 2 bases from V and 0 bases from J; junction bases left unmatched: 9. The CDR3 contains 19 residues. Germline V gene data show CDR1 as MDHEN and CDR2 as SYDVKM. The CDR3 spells CASSLAAGTSGRSTDTQYF. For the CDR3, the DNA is TGTGCCAGCAGTTTAGCCGCCGGGACTAGCGGGCGTAGCACAGATACGCAGTATTTT.

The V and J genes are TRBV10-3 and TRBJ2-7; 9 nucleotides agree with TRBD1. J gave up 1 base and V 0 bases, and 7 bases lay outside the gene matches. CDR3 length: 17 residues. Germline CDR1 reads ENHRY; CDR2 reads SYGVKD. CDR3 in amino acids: CAISESGGQGLSYEQYF. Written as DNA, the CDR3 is TGTGCCATCAGTGAGTCGGGGGGACAGGGCCTATCCTACGAGCAGTACTTC.

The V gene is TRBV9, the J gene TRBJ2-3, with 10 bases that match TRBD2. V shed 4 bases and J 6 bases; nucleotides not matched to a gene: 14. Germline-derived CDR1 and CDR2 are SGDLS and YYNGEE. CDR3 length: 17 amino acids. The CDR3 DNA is TGTGCCAGCAGCTCTCAAAGGGAAGCGGGAGGGCCGGATACGCAGTATTTT. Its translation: CASSSQREAGGPDTQYF.

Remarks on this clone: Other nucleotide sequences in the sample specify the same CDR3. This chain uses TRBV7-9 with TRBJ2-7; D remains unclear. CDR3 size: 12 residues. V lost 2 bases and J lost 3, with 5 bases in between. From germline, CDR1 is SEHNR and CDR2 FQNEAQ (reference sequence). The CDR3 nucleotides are TGTGCCAGCAGCTTAAGTAGCTACGAGCAGTACTTC. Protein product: CASSLSSYEQYF.

For the CDR3, the DNA is TGTGCCAGCAGCTCCGGACTAGCGGGAGCCACCGGGGAGCTGTTTTTT. Translated, it gives CASSSGLAGATGELFF. The V gene is TRBV7-6, the J gene TRBJ2-2, with TRBD2 matching 13 bases. The ends lost 4 bases at V and 4 bases at J; junction bases unmatched: 3. The length of the CDR3 is 16 residues. Germline V gives CDR1 SGHVS, CDR2 FNYEAQ. The full variable domain, its missing parts supplied by reference TRBV7-6 and TRBJ2-2, is GAGVSQSPRYKVTKRGQDVALRCDPISGHVSLYWYRQALGQGPEFLTYFNYEAQQDKSGLPNDRFSAERPEGSISTLTIQRTEQRDSAMYRCASSSGLAGATGELFFGEGSRLTVL.

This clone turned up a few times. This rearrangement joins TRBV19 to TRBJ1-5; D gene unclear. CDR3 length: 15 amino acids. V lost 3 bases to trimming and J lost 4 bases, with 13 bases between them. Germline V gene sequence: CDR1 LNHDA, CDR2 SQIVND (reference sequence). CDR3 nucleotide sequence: TGTGCCAGTAGTATGAGTTTGAGGGAAAATCAGCCCCAGCATTTT. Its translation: CASSMSLRENQPQHF.

The CDR3 spells CASSFSRMGGPEQETQYF. The DNA for the CDR3 is TGTGCCAGCAGCTTCAGTCGTATGGGAGGGCCGGAACAAGAGACCCAGTACTTC. The chain links TRBV7-6 to TRBJ2-5; TRBD2 agrees at 7 bases. J lost 2 bases, V lost 3 bases, and 15 bases had no gene match. Germline values: CDR1 SGHVS, CDR2 FNYEAQ. The CDR3 has 18 amino acids. The variable domain in full, completed from reference TRBV7-6 and TRBJ2-5, reads GAGVSQSPRYKVTKRGQDVALRCDPISGHVSLYWYRQALGQGPEFLTYFNYEAQQDKSGLPNDRFSAERPEGSISTLTIQRTEQRDSAMYRCASSFSRMGGPEQETQYFGPGTRLLVL.

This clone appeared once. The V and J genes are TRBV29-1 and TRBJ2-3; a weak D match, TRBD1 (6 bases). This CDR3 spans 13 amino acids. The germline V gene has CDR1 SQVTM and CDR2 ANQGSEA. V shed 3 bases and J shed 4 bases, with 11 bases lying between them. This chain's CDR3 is CSVEGAAADTQYF. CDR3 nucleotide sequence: TGCAGCGTTGAGGGGGCCGCAGCAGATACGCAGTATTTT.

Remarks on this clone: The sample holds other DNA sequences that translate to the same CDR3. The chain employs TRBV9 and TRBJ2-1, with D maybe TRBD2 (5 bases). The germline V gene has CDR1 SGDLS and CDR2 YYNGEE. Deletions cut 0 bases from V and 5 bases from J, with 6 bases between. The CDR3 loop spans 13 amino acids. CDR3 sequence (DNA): TGTGCCAGCAGCGTAGAGGGAGACAATGAGCAGTTCTTC. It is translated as CASSVEGDNEQFF.

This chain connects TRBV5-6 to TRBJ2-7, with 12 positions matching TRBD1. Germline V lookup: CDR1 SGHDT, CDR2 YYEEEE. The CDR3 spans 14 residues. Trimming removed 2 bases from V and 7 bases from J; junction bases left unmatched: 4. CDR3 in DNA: TGTGCCAGCAGCTTTGGGACAGGGGGCAAGGAGCAGTACTTC. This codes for CASSFGTGGKEQYF.

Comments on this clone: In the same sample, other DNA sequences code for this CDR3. CDR3 amino acids: CSVVAGGAYEQYF. The CDR3 DNA sequence: TGCAGCGTCGTAGCGGGAGGGGCCTACGAGCAGTACTTC. This chain joins TRBV29-1 and TRBJ2-7; 11 bases line up with TRBD2. V shed 6 bases and J 2 bases; nucleotides not matched to a gene: 3. The CDR3 has 13 amino acids. Germline values: CDR1 SQVTM, CDR2 ANQGSEA.

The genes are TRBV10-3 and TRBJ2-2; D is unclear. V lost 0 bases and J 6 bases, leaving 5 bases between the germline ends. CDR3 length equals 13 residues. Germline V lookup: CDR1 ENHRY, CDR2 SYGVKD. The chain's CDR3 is CAISESSAGELFF. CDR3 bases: TGTGCCATCAGTGAGTCCTCGGCCGGGGAGCTGTTTTTT.

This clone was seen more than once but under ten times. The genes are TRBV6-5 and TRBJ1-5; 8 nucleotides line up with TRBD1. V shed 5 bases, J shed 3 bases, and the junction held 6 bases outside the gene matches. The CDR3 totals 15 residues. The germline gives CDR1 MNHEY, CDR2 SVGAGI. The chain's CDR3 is CASSPQGAPNQPQHF. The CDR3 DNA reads TGTGCCAGCAGTCCCCAGGGGGCTCCCAATCAGCCCCAGCATTTT.

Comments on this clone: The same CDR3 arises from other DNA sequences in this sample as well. The CDR3 DNA reads as TGCGCCAGCAGCCAAGACAGCGGCAATGAGCAGTTCTTC. This encodes CASSQDSGNEQFF. The V gene is TRBV4-1, the J gene TRBJ2-1, with D maybe TRBD2 (5 bases). Germline V gene data show CDR1 as MGHRA and CDR2 as YSYEKL. V lost 0 bases and J lost 6, with 6 bases in between. The CDR3 runs 13 residues.

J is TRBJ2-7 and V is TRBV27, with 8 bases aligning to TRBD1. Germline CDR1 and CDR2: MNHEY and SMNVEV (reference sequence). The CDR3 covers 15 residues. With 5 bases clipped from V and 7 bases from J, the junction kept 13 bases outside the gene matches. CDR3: CASSDNTGGVEEQYF. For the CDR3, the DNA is TGTGCCAGCAGTGATAATACAGGGGGTGTAGAAGAGCAGTACTTC.